This T cell receptor (beta chain) stems from a study of breast tumors, draining lymph nodes, adjacent tissues. Study-level results: Compared with basal-like, luminal-like tumors shared significantly more repertoire with nontumor tissue. Tumor TCR diversity was below lymph nodes but above nontumor tissue.

There are many counts of this clonotype. Its cognate antigen is unknown. Breast cancer patients provided tissue from their axillary draining lymph nodes. TCRdb re-called the multiplex PCR reads through MiXCR, storing one row per CDR3 protein. This table has 150,000 to 200,000 distinct CDR3 sequences, roughly a third appearing once. This CDR3 region has 13 residues. CDR1 and CDR2 (germline): DFQATT, SNEGSKA (reference sequence). Between the trimmed V and J ends, which lost 3 bases and 4 bases, there was a span of 9 bases. The chain carries TRBV20-1 and TRBJ2-2; the D is unclear. The origin of this receptor is a female donor with breast cancer. Some clones in this sample may be carry-over from other donors' samples. The sample was axillary lymph node tissue. This CDR3 reads CSASDESTGELFF. The CDR3 nucleotides are TGCAGTGCTAGCGATGAGAGCACCGGGGAGCTGTTTTTT.